Listed below are T cell receptor beta chains from one sample, sequenced in a study of brain T cells in children with intractable seizures. TCRdb's table, derived via immunoSEQ multiplex PCR, lists solely in-frame clones and lacks some. The sample lists fewer than 80,000 clones, 90% to 96% seen once, with roughly 0.38% in the top ten. Sequencing was performed on peripheral blood, taken at surgery. These receptors all come from a boy under three years old with focal cortical dysplasia and intractable seizures. Both conserved end residues are part of each CDR3. A D gene is named only where the DNA matches it firmly. Size is omitted from some rows. Given values are once, few, many or a class for expanded clones.

j_call | d_call | clone_size | v_call | cdr3_aa | cdr3_nt
TRBJ2-1 | - | - | TRBV4-2 | CASSQDLEGDNEQFF | TGTGCCAGCAGCCAAGATCTTGAGGGAGACAATGAGCAGTTCTTC
TRBJ2-1 | TRBD2 | - | TRBV12-5 | CASGLSGGNEQFF | TGTGCTAGTGGTTTGTCGGGAGGGAATGAGCAGTTCTTC
TRBJ1-2 | - | - | TRBV7-2 | CASSYPPWTARNFNYGYTF | TGTGCCAGCAGCTACCCCCCGTGGACAGCCCGAAATTTTAACTATGGCTACACCTTC
TRBJ1-2 | - | - | TRBV3-1/TRBV3-2 | CASAPLSGALSPHNYGYTF | TGTGCCAGCGCACCTTTATCAGGGGCCTTAAGCCCTCATAACTATGGCTACACCTTC
TRBJ2-1 | TRBD2 | - | TRBV5-4 | CASSLQRGSYNEQFF | TGTGCCAGCAGCTTGCAGCGGGGGTCGTACAATGAGCAGTTCTTC
TRBJ2-5 | - | - | TRBV7-9 | CASSHTEVQETQYF | TGTGCCAGCAGCCATACTGAAGTCCAAGAGACCCAGTACTTC
TRBJ2-1 | - | - | TRBV27 | CASSSLRGNYNEQFF | TGTGCCAGCAGTTCGCTCAGGGGAAACTACAATGAGCAGTTCTTC
TRBJ1-1 | TRBD1 | once | TRBV6-2/TRBV6-3 | CASSWDRVSTEAFF | TGTGCCAGCAGTTGGGACAGGGTCAGTACTGAAGCTTTCTTT
TRBJ1-2 | TRBD1 | - | TRBV12-3/TRBV12-4 | CASSWTGYGYTF | TGTGCCAGCAGTTGGACAGGGTATGGCTACACCTTC
TRBJ2-7 | - | - | TRBV19 | CASSILGSDYEQYF | TGTGCCAGTAGTATTTTGGGGTCGGACTACGAGCAGTACTTC
TRBJ1-1 | TRBD1 | - | TRBV9 | CASSVYTGAGNTEAFF | TGTGCCAGCAGCGTCTACACAGGGGCGGGGAACACTGAAGCTTTCTTT
TRBJ2-1 | TRBD2 | - | TRBV2 | CASSGLAGGHEQFF | TGTGCCAGCAGTGGACTAGCGGGGGGGCATGAGCAGTTCTTC
TRBJ2-2 | TRBD1 | - | TRBV10-3 | CAISIGQGNTGELFF | TGTGCCATCAGTATTGGACAGGGCAACACCGGGGAGCTGTTTTTT
TRBJ2-3 | - | - | TRBV12-5 | CASGLRWSDTQYF | TGTGCTAGTGGTTTGAGGTGGTCAGATACGCAGTATTTT
TRBJ2-5 | - | - | TRBV7-6 | CASSPLSRVGETQYF | TGTGCCAGCAGCCCCCTATCGCGGGTAGGAGAGACCCAGTACTTC
TRBJ1-4 | - | - | TRBV4-2 | CASSQDRGLKLFF | TGTGCCAGCAGCCAAGATCGGGGTTTAAAACTGTTTTTT
TRBJ2-7 | - | - | TRBV19 | CASSMTATSLWYEQYF | TGTGCCAGTAGTATGACAGCGACTAGTCTCTGGTACGAGCAGTACTTC
TRBJ1-1 | - | - | TRBV6-5 | CASTRAASEAFF | TGTGCCAGCACGCGGGCTGCGTCTGAAGCTTTCTTT